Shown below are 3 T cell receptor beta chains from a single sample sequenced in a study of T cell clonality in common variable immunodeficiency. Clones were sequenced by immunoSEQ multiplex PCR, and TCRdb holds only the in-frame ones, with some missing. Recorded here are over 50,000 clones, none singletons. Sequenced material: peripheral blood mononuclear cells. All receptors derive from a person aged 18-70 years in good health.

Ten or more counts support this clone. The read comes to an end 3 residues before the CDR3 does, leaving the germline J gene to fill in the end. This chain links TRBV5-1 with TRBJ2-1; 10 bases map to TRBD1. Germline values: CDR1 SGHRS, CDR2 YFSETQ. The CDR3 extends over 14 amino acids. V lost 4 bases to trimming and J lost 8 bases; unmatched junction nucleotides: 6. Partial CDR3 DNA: TGCGCCAGCAGCGGGGGACAGGGGTACGATGAG. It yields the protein CASSGGQGYDE. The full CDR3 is CASSGGQGYDEQFF.

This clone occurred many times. The CDR3 DNA, read in part, is TGTGCCAGCAGTTCTTTAGAGTCAGGGCTCACTGAA. Protein product: CASSSLESGLTE. In full, the CDR3 is CASSSLESGLTEAFF. This chain joins TRBV6-2 or TRBV6-3 and TRBJ1-1; D is possibly TRBD1 (5 bases). Coverage ceases 3 residues before the CDR3 finishes, and the germline J gene fills in the end. V lost 4 bases to trimming and J lost 4 bases, with 16 bases between them. Germline values: CDR1 MNHEY, CDR2 SVGEGT. CDR3 length: 15 amino acids.

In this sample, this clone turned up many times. The CDR3 DNA, read in part, is TGTGCCAGTAGTTCTATCCGACAGGGAGGAGGAGATACG. This gives the protein CASSSIRQGGGDT. The whole CDR3 protein is CASSSIRQGGGDTQYF. V gene TRBV19 combines with J gene TRBJ2-3; D is perhaps TRBD1 (7 bases). With the read ending 3 residues before the CDR3 end, the germline J gene is used to fill in that end. The CDR3 spans 16 residues. The V gene lost 5 bases and the J gene lost 5 bases, with 20 bases spanning the gap. Germline V gene sequence: CDR1 LNHDA, CDR2 SQIVND (reference sequence).